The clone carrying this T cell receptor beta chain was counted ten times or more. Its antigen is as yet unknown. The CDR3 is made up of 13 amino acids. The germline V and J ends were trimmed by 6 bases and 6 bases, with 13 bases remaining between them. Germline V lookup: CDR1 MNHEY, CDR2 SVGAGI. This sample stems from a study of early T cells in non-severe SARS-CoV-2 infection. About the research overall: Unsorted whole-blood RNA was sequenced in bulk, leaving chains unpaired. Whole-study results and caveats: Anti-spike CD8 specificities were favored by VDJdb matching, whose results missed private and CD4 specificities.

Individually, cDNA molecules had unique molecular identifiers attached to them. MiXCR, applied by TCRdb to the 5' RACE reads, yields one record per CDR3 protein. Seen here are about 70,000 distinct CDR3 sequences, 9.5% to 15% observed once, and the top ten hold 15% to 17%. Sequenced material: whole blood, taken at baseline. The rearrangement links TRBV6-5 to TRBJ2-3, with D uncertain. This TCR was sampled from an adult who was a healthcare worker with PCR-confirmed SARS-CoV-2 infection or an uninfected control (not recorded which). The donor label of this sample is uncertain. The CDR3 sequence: CASSATRGDTQYF. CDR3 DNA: TGTGCCAGCAGCGCTACCCGTGGGGATACGCAGTATTTT.